This TCR beta chain was documented in a study of vaccination effects on CD4 cells after COVID-19. Investigators separated out CD4+ T cells once more than nine days of culture had passed. The person's infection with SARS-CoV-2, confirmed by PCR, took place between March and December 2020. Either the mRNA-1273 or the BNT162b2 vaccine was given to participants as two doses. Some clones are missing from TCRdb's copy, which holds only in-frame ones; the method was immunoSEQ multiplex PCR. The sample has around 44,000 clones, over 65% seen once. Details on this clone: Its antigen is unknown.

This receptor was identified in a human donor who had a prior SARS-CoV-2 infection. This material consisted of CD4+ T cells from PBMCs cultured without peptide, taken after COVID-19 vaccination.

The CDR3 region has the DNA TGCAGCGTTGTGGGACAGGCTAACACTGAAGCTTTCTTT. Encoded protein: CSVVGQANTEAFF. The chain uses TRBV29-1 and TRBJ1-1; 8 bases align to TRBD1. The CDR3 is 13 residues long. V was pared by 4 bases and J by 2 bases, with 3 bases of the junction left unmatched. Per germline, CDR1 SQVTM and CDR2 ANQGSEA.